These 25 T cell receptor beta chains came from one sample sequenced in a study of human T cells and chemical hapten exposure. Total RNA was isolated from whole blood that had not been fractionated. TCRdb called the 5' RACE reads again in MiXCR, with one record for every CDR3 protein. Of 100,000 to 120,000 distinct CDR3 sequences in the sample, roughly 19% were seen once. The source is a human donor in good health.

A few counts support this clonotype. The rearrangement joins TRBV27 to TRBJ2-7; TRBD2 agrees at 10 bases. V dropped 6 bases and J dropped 6; count of bases not matched to a gene: 2. This CDR3 has 12 amino acids. CDR1 is MNHEY, CDR2 SMNVEV, per germline (reference sequence). CDR3 sequence (DNA): TGTGCCAGCAGGAGGACTAGCGGCGAGCAGTACTTC. Its protein product is CASRRTSGEQYF.

This clonotype was picked up a small number of times. The rearrangement joins TRBV5-1 to TRBJ1-2; 8 bases map to TRBD1. Germline lookup yields CDR1 SGHRS and CDR2 YFSETQ. This CDR3 contains 17 residues. V lost 4 bases, J lost 4 bases, and 15 bases stayed unmatched. The CDR3 DNA is TGCGCCAGCAGCCGCGGTCAGGGGGCCTCGTCTGGCTATGGCTACACCTTC. Its translation: CASSRGQGASSGYGYTF.

The CDR3 spells CASSLTGLEAFF. In DNA form, the CDR3 reads TGTGCCAGCAGTTTGACAGGGCTTGAAGCTTTCTTT. The chain joins TRBV28 to TRBJ1-1, with 7 bases identical to TRBD1. Germline lookup yields CDR1 MDHEN and CDR2 SYDVKM. This CDR3 contains 12 residues. V lost 3 bases and J lost 7; bases outside the gene matches: 2.

The chain couples TRBV28 to TRBJ2-1, with D tentatively TRBD1 (7 bases). Germline V lookup: CDR1 MDHEN, CDR2 SYDVKM. Trimming pared 5 bases from V and 7 bases from J, leaving 18 bases between. The CDR3 sequence is 15 residues long. CDR3 in DNA: TGTGCCAGCAGTCCGGGACTTCCAGGGGGGAATGAGCAGTTCTTC. Its protein is CASSPGLPGGNEQFF.

This chain uses TRBV7-8 with TRBJ2-1, with D possibly being TRBD1 (6 bases). CDR1 is SGHVS and CDR2 is FQNEAQ in the germline V gene. The CDR3 is made up of 15 amino acids. V was cut by 1 base and J by 0 bases, with 7 bases left in between. The CDR3 sequence is CASSLGDNSYNEQFF. The CDR3 nucleotides read TGTGCCAGCAGCTTAGGGGACAACTCCTACAATGAGCAGTTCTTC.

This clonotype was seen more than once but under ten times. The chain has TRBV12-3 or TRBV12-4 and TRBJ2-3, with TRBD2 matching 9 bases. Unmatched junction bases numbered 9, after V lost 6 bases and J lost 2 bases. CDR3 length: 16 amino acids. This chain's CDR3 is CASRARTSAYTDTQYF. In DNA form, the CDR3 reads TGTGCCAGCAGAGCCAGGACTAGCGCTTACACAGATACGCAGTATTTT.

This clonotype has a single count. In DNA form, the CDR3 reads TGTGCCAGCAGTAGTTGGGACTCTCCATGGGGCACTGAAGCTTTCTTT. It encodes CASSSWDSPWGTEAFF. The chain uses TRBV5-4 and TRBJ1-1, with a possible D match to TRBD1 (5 bases). Per germline, CDR1 SGHNT and CDR2 YYREEE (reference sequence). The CDR3 is 16 residues long. Between the trimmed V and J ends, which lost 5 bases and 4 bases, there was a span of 21 bases.

The CDR3 DNA sequence: TGTGCCAGCAGTGAGTTGGTAGCGGGAGGGCCGACAGATACGCAGTATTTT. Translated: CASSELVAGGPTDTQYF. The chain recombines TRBV6-1 with TRBJ2-3, with TRBD2 matching over 11 bases. Trimming cost V 3 bases and J 3 bases; bases outside gene matches: 8. The CDR3 runs 17 residues. In germline, CDR1 is MNHNS, CDR2 SASEGT.

V and J are TRBV27 and TRBJ2-3, with D perhaps matching TRBD1 or TRBD2 (5 bases each). CDR1 and CDR2 from the germline V gene are MNHEY and SMNVEV (reference sequence). There are 14 residues in the CDR3. Trimming took off 3 bases at V and 9 bases at J, with 16 bases between the two ends. The CDR3 coding sequence is TGTGCCAGCAGTTTCAGTAGGAACGGGGCCACGCAGTATTTT. Its protein is CASSFSRNGATQYF.

The chain uses TRBV6-5 and TRBJ2-7; the D is unclear. Trimming took off 0 bases at V and 4 bases at J, with 19 bases between the two ends. This CDR3 is built from 17 residues. From germline, CDR1 is MNHEY and CDR2 SVGAGI. The CDR3 DNA reads as TGTGCCAGCAGTTACTCGAGCCCCTGGGCCGGAGTTTACGAGCAGTACTTC. Amino acid sequence: CASSYSSPWAGVYEQYF.

The chain uses TRBV15 and TRBJ2-3; 7 bases are a match to TRBD2. The CDR3 runs to 16 residues. V was clipped by 0 bases and J by 2 bases; unmatched bases: 5. Germline V CDR1 and CDR2: LNHNV, YYDKDF (reference sequence). CDR3 amino acids: CATSRDGGGFTDTQYF. The CDR3 DNA reads TGTGCCACCAGCAGAGACGGGGGAGGGTTCACAGATACGCAGTATTTT.

The chain joins TRBV27 to TRBJ2-7, with 10 bases aligning to TRBD2. The CDR3 runs to 14 residues. The V gene end was trimmed by 6 bases and the J gene end by 1 base; junction bases not matched to a gene: 3. Germline CDR1 MNHEY, CDR2 SMNVEV (reference sequence). The CDR3 protein is CASRPGLASYEQYF. In DNA, the CDR3 is TGTGCCAGCAGACCGGGACTAGCGTCCTACGAGCAGTACTTC.

The genes are TRBV30 and TRBJ2-1; D is undetermined. This CDR3 comprises 12 residues. Germline V lookup: CDR1 GTSNPN, CDR2 SVGIG (reference sequence). V gave up 0 bases and J gave up 6 bases, with 6 bases separating them. The CDR3 coding sequence is TGTGCCTGGAGTGTATGGGGCAATGAGCAGTTCTTC. This sequence encodes CAWSVWGNEQFF.

The chain uses TRBV28 and TRBJ2-1; D gene uncertain. The CDR3 has 14 amino acids. The germline V gene has CDR1 MDHEN and CDR2 SYDVKM. The ends were cut back, 2 bases at V and 6 bases at J, with 11 bases in the middle. CDR3 in amino acids: CASSLQYAANEQFF. For the CDR3, the DNA is TGTGCCAGCAGTTTACAGTACGCGGCCAATGAGCAGTTCTTC.

The chain carries TRBV27 and TRBJ1-2; D is unresolved. Germline V CDR1 and CDR2: MNHEY, SMNVEV (reference sequence). Trimming took off 3 bases at V and 2 bases at J, with 10 bases between the two ends. The CDR3 is 14 residues long. The CDR3 DNA is TGTGCCAGCAGTTTGACACCACGAAACTATGGCTACACCTTC. This encodes CASSLTPRNYGYTF.

This clonotype was recorded a few times. The genes are TRBV28 and TRBJ1-1; D gene unclear. V lost 5 bases and J 0 bases, leaving 7 bases between the germline ends. CDR3 length: 13 amino acids. Germline CDR1 is MDHEN and CDR2 is SYDVKM. This CDR3 is CASSGSLNTEAFF. The CDR3, as DNA: TGTGCCAGCAGTGGGTCGCTGAACACTGAAGCTTTCTTT.

This clonotype occurred a few times. The chain uses TRBV29-1 and TRBJ1-5, with unresolved D. This CDR3 has 12 residues. The V gene's germline CDR1 is SQVTM and CDR2 ANQGSEA. V shed 5 bases and J shed 9 bases, with 14 bases lying between them. CDR3 in amino acids: CSVSSTPGPQHF. Here the CDR3 DNA reads TGCAGCGTTTCCTCAACGCCGGGGCCCCAGCATTTT.

The table lists this clonotype with many counts. J is TRBJ2-7 and V is TRBV18; D uncertain. Trimming stripped 0 bases from V and 0 bases from J, with 12 bases between. The CDR3 runs 16 residues. CDR1 and CDR2 (germline): KGHSH, LQKENI. This chain's CDR3 is CASSPPGSLSSYEQYF. Written as DNA, the CDR3 is TGTGCCAGCTCACCACCCGGGTCCTTGAGCTCCTACGAGCAGTACTTC.

This clonotype was picked up a small number of times. The V call is TRBV29-1, the J call TRBJ2-3; the match to TRBD2 covers 12 bases. The junction had 7 bases not matched to a gene; V was cut back by 3 bases and J by 3 bases. This CDR3 contains 16 residues. Germline CDR1 and CDR2: SQVTM and ANQGSEA. CDR3 nucleotides: TGCAGCGTTGACGGAGCTCTAGCGGGAGGGACAGATACGCAGTATTTT. Its translation: CSVDGALAGGTDTQYF.

In this sample, this clonotype turned up a few times. V gene TRBV7-8 combines with J gene TRBJ2-1, with D possibly matching TRBD2 (5 bases). V lost 5 bases and J lost 10, with 18 bases in between. Germline V CDR1 and CDR2: SGHVS, FQNEAQ. The CDR3 is 14 amino acids. CDR3 residues: CASSRSSGGGEQFF. For the CDR3, the DNA is TGTGCCAGCAGCCGCTCCTCCGGCGGCGGGGAGCAGTTCTTC.

This clonotype was seen at least ten times. V and J are TRBV30 and TRBJ2-7; D is tentatively TRBD1 or TRBD2 (5 bases each). Germline CDR1 GTSNPN, CDR2 SVGIG (reference sequence). Trimming removed 4 bases from V and 2 bases from J, with 15 bases in between. The CDR3 is made up of 14 amino acids. The CDR3 DNA sequence: TGTGCCTGGAAAGGGGCTAGCTGGACCTACGAGCAGTACTTC. Protein sequence: CAWKGASWTYEQYF.

The table lists this clonotype with a few counts. The chain joins TRBV14 to TRBJ1-1; the D is unclear. CDR1 SGHDN and CDR2 FVKESK come from the germline V gene. The ends were cut back, 1 base at V and 8 bases at J, with 11 bases in the middle. The CDR3 consists of 13 residues. CDR3 sequence: CASSQGGRSEAFF. The CDR3 region has the DNA TGTGCCAGCAGCCAAGGGGGAAGATCAGAAGCTTTCTTT.

This clonotype was found a few times. The J gene is TRBJ2-3, the V gene TRBV12-3 or TRBV12-4; D is possibly TRBD1 or TRBD2 (5 bases each). This CDR3 contains 15 residues. V was pared by 7 bases and J by 0 bases, with 14 bases between. The CDR3: CASTFLRGSTDTQYF. The CDR3 DNA sequence: TGTGCCAGCACGTTCTTGAGGGGAAGCACAGATACGCAGTATTTT.

This clonotype was seen only a few times. The V and J genes are TRBV3-1 and TRBJ1-6, with unresolved D. The CDR3 runs to 15 residues. Germline V gives CDR1 LGHDT, CDR2 YNNKEL (reference sequence). Trimming took 1 base from V and 7 from J, leaving 11 bases between them. CDR3 loop: CASSQGRAGNSPLHF. The CDR3, as DNA: TGTGCCAGCAGCCAAGGAAGGGCAGGAAATTCACCCCTCCACTTT.

This chain connects TRBV7-9 to TRBJ1-1, with 9 nucleotides matching TRBD1. J lost 1 base, V lost 1 base, and 7 bases had no gene match. CDR1 is SEHNR, CDR2 FQNEAQ, per germline (reference sequence). This CDR3 is 17 amino acids long. The CDR3 DNA follows: TGTGCCAGCAGCTTAGACAGGGGGCGGGATTCGAACACTGAAGCTTTCTTT. Translation gives CASSLDRGRDSNTEAFF.